This T cell receptor beta chain was profiled in a study of OX40 agonist ivuxolimab in advanced cancers. In the study overall: Every patient in dose escalation had hepatocellular carcinoma, melanoma, renal cell or head and neck cancer. Of mixed ages from roughly 23 to 85 and averaging about 56 years, the group was over 80% male. Study findings and constraints: Some nonresponders also had low normalized T-cell clonal expansion.

Sequencing used immunoSEQ multiplex PCR; TCRdb keeps in-frame clones, though not all of them. The sample carries roughly 90,000 clones, roughly nine tenths recorded once. The germline V gene encodes CDR1 LNHDA and CDR2 SQIVND (reference sequence). This CDR3 region has 16 residues. V gave up 6 bases and J gave up 9 bases, with 24 bases separating them. On this clone: The antigen remains undetermined.

The chain is built from TRBV19 and TRBJ2-1; D may be TRBD1 or TRBD2 (5 bases each). This clonotype originated in an adult with an advanced solid tumor such as melanoma, head and neck, liver or kidney cancer. The sequenced sample was CD4+ or CD8+ T cells sorted from blood, obtained in a trial of the OX40 agonist ivuxolimab. CDR3 loop: CASRAFSGRGRGEQFF. For the CDR3, the DNA is TGTGCCAGTAGGGCTTTCTCGGGACGTGGACGAGGTGAGCAGTTCTTC.